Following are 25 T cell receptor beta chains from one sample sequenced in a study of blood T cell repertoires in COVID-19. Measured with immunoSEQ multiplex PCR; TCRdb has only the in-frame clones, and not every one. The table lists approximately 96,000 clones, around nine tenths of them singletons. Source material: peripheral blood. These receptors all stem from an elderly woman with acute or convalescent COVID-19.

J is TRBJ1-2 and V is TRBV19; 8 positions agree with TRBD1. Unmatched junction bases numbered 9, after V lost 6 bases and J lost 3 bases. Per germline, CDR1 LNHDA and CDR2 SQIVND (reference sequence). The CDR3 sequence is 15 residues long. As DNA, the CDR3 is TGTGCCAGTAGGCAGGGGGCCCTAACTTACTATGGCTACACCTTC. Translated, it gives CASRQGALTYYGYTF.

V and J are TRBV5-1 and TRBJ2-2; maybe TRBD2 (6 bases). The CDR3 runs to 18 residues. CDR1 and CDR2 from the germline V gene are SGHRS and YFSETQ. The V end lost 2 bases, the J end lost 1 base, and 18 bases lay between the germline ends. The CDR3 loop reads CASSFGGIAGLNTGELFF. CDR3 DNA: TGCGCCAGCAGCTTTGGAGGGATCGCGGGCCTGAACACCGGGGAGCTGTTTTTT. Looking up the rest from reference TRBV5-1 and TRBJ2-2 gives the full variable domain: KAGVTQTPRYLIKTRGQQVTLSCSPISGHRSVSWYQQTPGQGLQFLFEYFSETQRNKGNFPGRFSGRQFSNSRSEMNVSTLELGDSALYLCASSFGGIAGLNTGELFFGEGSRLTVL.

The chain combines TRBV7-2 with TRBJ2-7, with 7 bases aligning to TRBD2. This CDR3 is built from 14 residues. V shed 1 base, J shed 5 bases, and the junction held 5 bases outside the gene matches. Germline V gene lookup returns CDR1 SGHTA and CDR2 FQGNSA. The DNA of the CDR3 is TGTGCCAGCAGCTTAGGCGGGAGAGCGGACGAGCAGTACTTC. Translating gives CASSLGGRADEQYF.

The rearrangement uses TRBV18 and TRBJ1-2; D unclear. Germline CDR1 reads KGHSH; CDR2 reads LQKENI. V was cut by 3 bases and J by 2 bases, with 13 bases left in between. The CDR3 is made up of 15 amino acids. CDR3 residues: CASSPSVQINYGYTF. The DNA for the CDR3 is TGTGCCAGCTCACCCTCCGTACAGATCAACTATGGCTACACCTTC.

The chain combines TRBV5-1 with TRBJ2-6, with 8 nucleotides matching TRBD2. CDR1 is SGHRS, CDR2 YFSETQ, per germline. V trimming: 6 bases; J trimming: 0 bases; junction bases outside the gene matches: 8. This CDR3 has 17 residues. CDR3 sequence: CASKALAGYSGANVLTF. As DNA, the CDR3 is TGCGCCAGCAAGGCCCTAGCGGGCTACTCTGGGGCCAACGTCCTGACTTTC.

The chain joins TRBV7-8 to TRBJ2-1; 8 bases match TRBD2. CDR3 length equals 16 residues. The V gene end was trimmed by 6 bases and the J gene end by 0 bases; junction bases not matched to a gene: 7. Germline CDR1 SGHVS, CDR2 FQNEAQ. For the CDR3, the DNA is TGTGCCAGCAGGCCACTAGCGGCGAGCTCCTACAATGAGCAGTTCTTC. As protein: CASRPLAASSYNEQFF.

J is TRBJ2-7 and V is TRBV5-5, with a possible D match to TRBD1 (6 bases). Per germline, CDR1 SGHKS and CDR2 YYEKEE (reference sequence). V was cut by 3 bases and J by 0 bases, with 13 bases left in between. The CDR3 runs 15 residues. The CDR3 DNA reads TGTGCCAGCAGCTCCACAGGGCAAACCTCCTACGAGCAGTACTTC. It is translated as CASSSTGQTSYEQYF.

CDR3 coding DNA: TGTGCCACCAGCAGAGCGGGTGCAACTAATGAAAAACTGTTTTTT. It is translated as CATSRAGATNEKLFF. The chain couples TRBV15 to TRBJ1-4; D unclear. Germline lookup yields CDR1 LNHNV and CDR2 YYDKDF (reference sequence). This CDR3 is built from 15 residues. V lost 1 base, J lost 0 bases, and 6 bases lay in between. Full variable domain (missing parts from reference TRBV15 and TRBJ1-4): DAMVIQNPRYQVTQFGKPVTLSCSQTLNHNVMYWYQQKSSQAPKLLFHYYDKDFNNEADTPDNFQSRRPNTSFCFLDIRSPGLGDTAMYLCATSRAGATNEKLFFGSGTQLSVL.

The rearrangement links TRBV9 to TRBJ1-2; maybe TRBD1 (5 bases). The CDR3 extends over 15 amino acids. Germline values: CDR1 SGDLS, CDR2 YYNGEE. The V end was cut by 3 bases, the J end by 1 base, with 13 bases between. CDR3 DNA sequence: TGTGCCAGCAGCGCCCACAGGATTATTAACTATGGCTACACCTTC. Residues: CASSAHRIINYGYTF.

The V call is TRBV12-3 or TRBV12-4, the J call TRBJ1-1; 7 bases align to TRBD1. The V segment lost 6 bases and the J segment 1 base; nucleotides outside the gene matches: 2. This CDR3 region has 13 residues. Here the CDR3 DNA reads TGTGCCAGCAGCACAGGGGAGAACACTGAAGCTTTCTTT. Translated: CASSTGENTEAFF.

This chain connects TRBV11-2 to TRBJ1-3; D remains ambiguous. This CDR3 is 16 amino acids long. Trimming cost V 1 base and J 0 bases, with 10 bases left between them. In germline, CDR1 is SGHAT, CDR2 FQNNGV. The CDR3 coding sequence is TGTGCCAGCAGCTTAGGAAGCGGAAGCTCTGGAAACACCATATATTTT. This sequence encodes CASSLGSGSSGNTIYF. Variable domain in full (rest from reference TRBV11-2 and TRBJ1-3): EAGVAQSPRYKIIEKRQSVAFWCNPISGHATLYWYQQILGQGPKLLIQFQNNGVVDDSQLPKDRFSAERLKGVDSTLKIQPAKLEDSAVYLCASSLGSGSSGNTIYFGEGSWLTVV.

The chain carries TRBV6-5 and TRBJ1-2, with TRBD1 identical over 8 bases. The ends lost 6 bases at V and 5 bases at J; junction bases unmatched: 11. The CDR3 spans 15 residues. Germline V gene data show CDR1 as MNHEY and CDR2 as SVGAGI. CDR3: CASSLRGRPEYGYTF. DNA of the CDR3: TGTGCCAGCAGCCTCAGGGGGCGCCCTGAATATGGCTACACCTTC.

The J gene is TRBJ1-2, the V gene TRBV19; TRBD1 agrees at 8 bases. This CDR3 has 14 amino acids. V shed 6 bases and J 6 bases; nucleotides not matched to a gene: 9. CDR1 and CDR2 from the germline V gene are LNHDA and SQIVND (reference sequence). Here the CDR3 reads CASSNGQGSNGYTF. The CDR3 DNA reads TGTGCCAGTAGCAACGGACAGGGATCGAATGGCTACACCTTC.

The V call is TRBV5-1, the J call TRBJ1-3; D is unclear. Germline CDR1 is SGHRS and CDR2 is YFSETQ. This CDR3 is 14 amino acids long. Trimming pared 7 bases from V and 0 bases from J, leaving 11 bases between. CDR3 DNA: TGCGCCAGCTCCTCCGAGGGCTCTGGAAACACCATATATTTT. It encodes CASSSEGSGNTIYF.

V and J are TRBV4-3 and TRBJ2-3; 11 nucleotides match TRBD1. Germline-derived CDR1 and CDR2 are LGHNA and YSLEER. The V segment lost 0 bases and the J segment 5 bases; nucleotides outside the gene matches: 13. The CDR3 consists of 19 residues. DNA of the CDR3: TGCGCCAGCAGCCAAGATCATGGAGCAGGACAGGGGGCAAGAGATACGCAGTATTTT. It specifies CASSQDHGAGQGARDTQYF.

The CDR3 protein is CASSPPTGTGGFTEAFF. The CDR3 DNA follows: TGTGCCAGCTCACCACCCACTGGGACAGGGGGCTTCACTGAAGCTTTCTTT. The chain carries TRBV18 and TRBJ1-1; 12 bases match TRBD1. The CDR3 covers 17 residues. V shed 0 bases and J 4 bases; nucleotides not matched to a gene: 6. Germline CDR1 reads KGHSH; CDR2 reads LQKENI.

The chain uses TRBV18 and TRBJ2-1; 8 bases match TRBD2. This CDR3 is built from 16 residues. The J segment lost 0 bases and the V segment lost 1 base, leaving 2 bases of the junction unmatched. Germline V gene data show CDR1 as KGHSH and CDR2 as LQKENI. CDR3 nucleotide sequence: TGTGCCAGCTCACCACAAGCGGGAGCCTCCTACAATGAGCAGTTCTTC. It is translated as CASSPQAGASYNEQFF.

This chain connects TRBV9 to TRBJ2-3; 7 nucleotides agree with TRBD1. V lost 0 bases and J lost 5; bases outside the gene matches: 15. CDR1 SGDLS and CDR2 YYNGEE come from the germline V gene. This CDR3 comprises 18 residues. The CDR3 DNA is TGTGCCAGCAGCGTAGAGTCGCGTGTGACAGGGTTCCAAGATACGCAGTATTTT. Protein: CASSVESRVTGFQDTQYF.

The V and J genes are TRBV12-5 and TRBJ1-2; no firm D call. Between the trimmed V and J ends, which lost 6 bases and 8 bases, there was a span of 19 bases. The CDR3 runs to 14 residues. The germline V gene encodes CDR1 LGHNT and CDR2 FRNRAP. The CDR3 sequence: CASGPGHLGGGYTF. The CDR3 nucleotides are TGTGCTAGTGGCCCCGGGCACCTCGGAGGAGGCTACACCTTC.

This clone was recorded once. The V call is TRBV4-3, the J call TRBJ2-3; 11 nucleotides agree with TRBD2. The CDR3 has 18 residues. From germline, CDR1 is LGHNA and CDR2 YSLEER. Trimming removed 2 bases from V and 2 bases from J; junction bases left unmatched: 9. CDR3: CASSQSVAGGPNTDTQYF. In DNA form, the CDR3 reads TGCGCCAGCAGCCAATCTGTAGCGGGGGGGCCTAACACAGATACGCAGTATTTT.

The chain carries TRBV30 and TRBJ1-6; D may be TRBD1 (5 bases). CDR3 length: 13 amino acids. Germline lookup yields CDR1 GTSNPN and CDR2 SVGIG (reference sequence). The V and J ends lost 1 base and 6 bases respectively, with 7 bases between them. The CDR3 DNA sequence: TGTGCCTGGAGTGAAGACAGTAATTCACCCCTCCACTTT. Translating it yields CAWSEDSNSPLHF.

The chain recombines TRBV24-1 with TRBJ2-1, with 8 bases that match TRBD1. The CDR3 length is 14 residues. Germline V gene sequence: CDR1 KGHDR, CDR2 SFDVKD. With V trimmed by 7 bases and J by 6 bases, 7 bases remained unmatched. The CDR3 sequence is CATSSPGQGNEQFF. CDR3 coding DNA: TGTGCCACCAGCTCGCCTGGACAGGGCAATGAGCAGTTCTTC.

CDR3 in amino acids: CASSSPGTPHEAFF. The CDR3, as DNA: TGTGCCAGCAGTTCCCCCGGGACACCTCATGAAGCTTTCTTT. The rearrangement links TRBV28 to TRBJ1-1, with D perhaps matching TRBD1 (6 bases). The CDR3 consists of 14 residues. V was cut by 4 bases and J by 7 bases, with 16 bases left in between. Germline loops: CDR1 MDHEN, CDR2 SYDVKM.

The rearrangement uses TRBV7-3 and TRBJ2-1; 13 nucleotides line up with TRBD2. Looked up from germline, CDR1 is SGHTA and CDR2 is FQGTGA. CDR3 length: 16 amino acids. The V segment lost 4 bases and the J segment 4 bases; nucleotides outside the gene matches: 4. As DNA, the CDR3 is TGTGCCAGCAGCTCACTACTAGCGGGAGGGTACAATGAGCAGTTCTTC. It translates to CASSSLLAGGYNEQFF.

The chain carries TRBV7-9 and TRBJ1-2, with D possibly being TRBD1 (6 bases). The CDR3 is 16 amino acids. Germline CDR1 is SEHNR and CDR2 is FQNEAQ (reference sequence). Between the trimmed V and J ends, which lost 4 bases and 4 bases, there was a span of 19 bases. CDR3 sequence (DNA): TGTGCCAGCAGCTACTCAGGGGCCACTAGGAGCTATGGCTACACCTTC. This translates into CASSYSGATRSYGYTF.